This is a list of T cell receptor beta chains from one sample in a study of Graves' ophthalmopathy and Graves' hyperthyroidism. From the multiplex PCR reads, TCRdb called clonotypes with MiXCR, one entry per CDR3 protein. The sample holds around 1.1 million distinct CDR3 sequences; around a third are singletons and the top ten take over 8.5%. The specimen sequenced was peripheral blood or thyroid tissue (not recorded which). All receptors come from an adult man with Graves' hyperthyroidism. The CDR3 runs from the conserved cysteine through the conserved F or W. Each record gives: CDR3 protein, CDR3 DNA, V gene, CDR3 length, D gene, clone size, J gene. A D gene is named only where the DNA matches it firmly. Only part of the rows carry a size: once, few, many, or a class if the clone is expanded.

CDR3 protein: CASSEYGGLGYTF
CDR3 DNA: TGTGCCAGCAGTGAATACGGCGGCCTTGGCTACACCTTC
V gene: TRBV25-1
CDR3 length: 13
D gene: NA
clone size: many
J gene: TRBJ1-2

CDR3 protein: CASSDQGLGVYGYTF
CDR3 DNA: TGTGCCAGCAGTGATCAGGGGTTAGGGGTATATGGCTACACCTTC
V gene: TRBV25-1
CDR3 length: 15
D gene: NA
clone size: many
J gene: TRBJ1-2

CDR3 protein: CAWRVEQGNSPLHF
CDR3 DNA: TGTGCCTGGAGGGTTGAACAGGGGAATTCACCCCTCCACTTT
V gene: TRBV30
CDR3 length: 14
D gene: TRBD1
clone size: many
J gene: TRBJ1-6

CDR3 protein: CAWVAGYGTQYF
CDR3 DNA: TGTGCCTGGGTAGCGGGATACGGGACCCAGTACTTC
V gene: TRBV30
CDR3 length: 12
D gene: TRBD2
clone size: NA
J gene: TRBJ2-5

CDR3 protein: CSAKGQGRLGNEKLFF
CDR3 DNA: TGCAGTGCTAAGGGACAGGGGCGCTTGGGAAATGAAAAACTGTTTTTT
V gene: TRBV20-1
CDR3 length: 16
D gene: TRBD1
clone size: few
J gene: TRBJ1-4

CDR3 protein: CSQQGHTEAFF
CDR3 DNA: TGCAGTCAACAGGGGCACACTGAAGCTTTCTTT
V gene: TRBV29-1
CDR3 length: 11
D gene: TRBD1
clone size: NA
J gene: TRBJ1-1

CDR3 protein: CASSLAAGAYNEQYF
CDR3 DNA: TGTGCCAGCAGCTTAGCTGCAGGGGCCTACAACGAGCAGTACTTC
V gene: TRBV7-2
CDR3 length: 15
D gene: NA
clone size: NA
J gene: TRBJ2-7

CDR3 protein: CASRVGTGNSPLHF
CDR3 DNA: TGTGCCAGCAGGGTTGGGACAGGGAATTCACCCCTCCACTTT
V gene: TRBV2
CDR3 length: 14
D gene: TRBD1
clone size: NA
J gene: TRBJ1-6

CDR3 protein: CSGTGTRRAFF
CDR3 DNA: TGCAGTGGCACGGGGACCCGACGGGCTTTCTTT
V gene: TRBV20-1
CDR3 length: 11
D gene: NA
clone size: many
J gene: TRBJ1-1

CDR3 protein: CASRVDQNTEAFF
CDR3 DNA: TGCGCCAGCAGAGTTGACCAGAACACTGAAGCTTTCTTT
V gene: TRBV5-1
CDR3 length: 13
D gene: NA
clone size: many
J gene: TRBJ1-1

CDR3 protein: CASSSGGTGQPYEQYF
CDR3 DNA: TGTGCCAGCAGTTCCGGAGGGACAGGCCAACCCTACGAGCAGTACTTC
V gene: TRBV15
CDR3 length: 16
D gene: TRBD1
clone size: NA
J gene: TRBJ2-7

CDR3 protein: CSARKGQSSGNTIYF
CDR3 DNA: TGCAGTGCTAGAAAGGGGCAGAGCTCTGGAAACACCATATATTTT
V gene: TRBV20-1
CDR3 length: 15
D gene: NA
clone size: many
J gene: TRBJ1-3

CDR3 protein: CASSYSLDRPNQPQHF
CDR3 DNA: TGTGCCAGCAGTTACTCCCTGGACAGGCCCAATCAGCCCCAGCATTTT
V gene: TRBV6-6
CDR3 length: 16
D gene: TRBD1
clone size: few
J gene: TRBJ1-5

CDR3 protein: CASSPTSGSNTGELFF
CDR3 DNA: TGTGCCAGCAGCCCTACTAGCGGGAGCAACACCGGGGAGCTGTTTTTT
V gene: TRBV9
CDR3 length: 16
D gene: TRBD2
clone size: many
J gene: TRBJ2-2

CDR3 protein: CAIRADSTGELFF
CDR3 DNA: TGTGCCATCAGGGCCGACAGCACCGGGGAGCTGTTTTTT
V gene: TRBV10-3
CDR3 length: 13
D gene: NA
clone size: many
J gene: TRBJ2-2

CDR3 protein: CASSRSSYENTEAFF
CDR3 DNA: TGTGCCAGCAGCCGCAGCTCCTACGAGAACACTGAAGCTTTCTTT
V gene: TRBV12-3/TRBV12-4
CDR3 length: 15
D gene: NA
clone size: NA
J gene: TRBJ1-1

CDR3 protein: CASSFAGGTSGSYEQYF
CDR3 DNA: TGTGCCAGCAGCTTTGCCGGAGGGACTAGCGGTTCCTACGAGCAGTACTTC
V gene: TRBV7-9
CDR3 length: 17
D gene: TRBD2
clone size: NA
J gene: TRBJ2-7

CDR3 protein: CASSGLTSGGAGYF
CDR3 DNA: TGTGCCAGCAGCGGGCTGACTAGCGGGGGGGCCGGGTACTTC
V gene: TRBV25-1
CDR3 length: 14
D gene: TRBD2
clone size: NA
J gene: TRBJ2-5

CDR3 protein: CSVVGQGVGGYTF
CDR3 DNA: TGCAGCGTTGTGGGACAGGGGGTGGGCGGCTACACCTTC
V gene: TRBV29-1
CDR3 length: 13
D gene: TRBD1
clone size: many
J gene: TRBJ1-2

CDR3 protein: CASSSSSSNQPQHF
CDR3 DNA: TGTGCCAGCAGTTCCAGCAGCAGCAATCAGCCCCAGCATTTT
V gene: TRBV12-3/TRBV12-4
CDR3 length: 14
D gene: NA
clone size: NA
J gene: TRBJ1-5

CDR3 protein: CSARSSRDRDRQAFF
CDR3 DNA: TGCAGTGCTAGATCGTCCCGGGACAGGGATCGGCAAGCTTTCTTT
V gene: TRBV20-1
CDR3 length: 15
D gene: TRBD1
clone size: many
J gene: TRBJ1-1

CDR3 protein: CASSTYGGYEQYF
CDR3 DNA: TGTGCCAGTAGTACCTATGGGGGTTACGAGCAGTACTTC
V gene: TRBV19
CDR3 length: 13
D gene: NA
clone size: NA
J gene: TRBJ2-7